This T cell receptor beta chain is drawn from a study of identical twins. Addition of a universal primer site occurred through template switching, and cDNA carried unique molecular identifiers. From the 5' RACE reads, TCRdb called clonotypes with MiXCR, one entry per CDR3 protein. This sample yields hundreds of thousands of distinct CDR3 sequences, of which roughly 7% are seen a single time; about 3.6% belongs to the top ten. In germline, CDR1 is SEHNR, CDR2 FQNEAQ (reference sequence). V dropped 1 base and J dropped 7; count of bases not matched to a gene: 7. The CDR3 extends over 15 amino acids. These same data were also listed under a study on yellow fever vaccine responses in identical twins.

Sequenced input: memory (CD45RO+) T cells sorted from blood. This receptor was identified in a young woman in good health. The chain couples TRBV7-9 to TRBJ2-1, with TRBD2 matching 7 bases. The CDR3 DNA reads TGTGCCAGCAGCTTAGAGTGGGGGGGAAGGAATGAGCAGTTCTTC. This sequence encodes CASSLEWGGRNEQFF.